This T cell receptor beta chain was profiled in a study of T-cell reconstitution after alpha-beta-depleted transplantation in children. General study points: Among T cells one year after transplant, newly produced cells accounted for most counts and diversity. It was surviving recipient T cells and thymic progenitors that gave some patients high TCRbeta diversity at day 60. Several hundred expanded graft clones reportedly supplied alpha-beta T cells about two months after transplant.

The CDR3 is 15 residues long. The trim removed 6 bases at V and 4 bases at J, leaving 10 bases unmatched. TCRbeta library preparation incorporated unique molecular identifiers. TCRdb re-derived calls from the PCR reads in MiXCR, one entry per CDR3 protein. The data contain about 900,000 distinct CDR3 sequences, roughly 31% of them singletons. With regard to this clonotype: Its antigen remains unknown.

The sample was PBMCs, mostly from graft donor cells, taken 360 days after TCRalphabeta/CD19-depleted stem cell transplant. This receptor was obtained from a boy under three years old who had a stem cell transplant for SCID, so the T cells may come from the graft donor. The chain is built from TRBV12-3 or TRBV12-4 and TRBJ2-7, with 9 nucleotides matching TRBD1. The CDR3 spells CASRLGTGNQYEQYF. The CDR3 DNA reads TGTGCCAGCAGGCTCGGGACAGGGAATCAGTACGAGCAGTACTTC.